Listed here are 19 T cell receptor beta chains from one sample, sequenced in a study of blood T cell repertoires in COVID-19. Profiled with immunoSEQ multiplex PCR; TCRdb holds only in-frame clones, not every one. Of around 100,000 clones detected, 88% appear once; the ten largest clones hold roughly 4.6%. The specimen sequenced was peripheral blood. The receptor set was obtained from a human donor in a cohort sampled during active COVID-19.

The rearrangement joins TRBV5-4 to TRBJ2-3, with D perhaps matching TRBD2 (5 bases). Looked up from germline, CDR1 is SGHNT and CDR2 is YYREEE (reference sequence). The CDR3 has 13 amino acids. Trimming took off 7 bases at V and 1 base at J, with 10 bases between the two ends. CDR3 DNA: TGTGCCAGCGGAGAGGGAGGCACAGATACGCAGTATTTT. It encodes CASGEGGTDTQYF.

The table lists this clone with a count of one. The chain joins TRBV5-1 to TRBJ2-1; D is uncertain. Trimming pared 1 base from V and 2 bases from J, leaving 7 bases between. The CDR3 is made up of 14 amino acids. Germline CDR1 reads SGHRS; CDR2 reads YFSETQ. The CDR3 protein is CASSLHGAYNEQFF. For the CDR3, the DNA is TGCGCCAGCAGCTTGCATGGAGCCTACAATGAGCAGTTCTTC.

The gene calls are TRBV2 and TRBJ1-2; maybe TRBD1 (6 bases). The ends were cut back, 4 bases at V and 1 base at J, with 7 bases in the middle. This CDR3 comprises 13 residues. CDR1 is SNHLY, CDR2 FYNNEI, per germline. CDR3 nucleotide sequence: TGTGCCAGCAGTGGGACAGTTAACTATGGCTACACCTTC. Translating gives CASSGTVNYGYTF.

With respect to this clone: Since the CDR3 does not end with the conserved phenylalanine or tryptophan, this likely comes from a read error. The DNA is left out, because the CDR3 cannot be placed on it with certainty; the CDR3 is given as TCRdb lists it. This rearrangement joins TRBV11-1 to TRBJ2-3; the D call in the table, TRBD2, was not verified against the DNA. The CDR3 extends over 13 residues, inclusive of both ends. Per germline, CDR1 SGHAT and CDR2 FQDESV (reference sequence). This CDR3 reads CASSAGGTDNLGL.

The chain employs TRBV6-5 and TRBJ2-7; 7 bases fit TRBD2. CDR3 length: 15 residues. The germline V gene encodes CDR1 MNHEY and CDR2 SVGAGI. J gave up 4 bases and V 0 bases, and 6 bases lay outside the gene matches. The CDR3 nucleotides are TGTGCCAGCAGTTACTCAGGGGTCGGGGGGTACGAGCAGTACTTC. Encoded protein: CASSYSGVGGYEQYF.

This chain joins TRBV5-5 and TRBJ2-3; D call uncertain. The germline CDR1 and CDR2 sequences are SGHKS and YYEKEE (reference sequence). Trimming pared 0 bases from V and 0 bases from J, leaving 11 bases between. This CDR3 is built from 16 residues. Here the CDR3 reads CASSLVELSSTDTQYF. CDR3 sequence (DNA): TGTGCCAGCAGCTTGGTAGAGCTGTCTAGCACAGATACGCAGTATTTT.

The count of this clone is one. This chain joins TRBV7-2 and TRBJ2-2; unclear D gene. The CDR3 runs to 14 residues. Germline V lookup: CDR1 SGHTA, CDR2 FQGNSA. V dropped 6 bases and J dropped 0 bases, with 8 bases sitting between them. CDR3 bases: TGTGCCAGCAGAAGAGAAACGAACACCGGGGAGCTGTTTTTT. It translates to CASRRETNTGELFF.

This sequence joins TRBV19 and TRBJ2-1; 11 bases agree with TRBD2. Germline CDR1 LNHDA, CDR2 SQIVND (reference sequence). The CDR3 runs to 13 residues. The ends lost 6 bases at V and 11 bases at J; junction bases unmatched: 6. CDR3: CASRNLAGGQQFF. The CDR3 DNA is TGTGCCAGTAGGAATCTAGCGGGAGGCCAGCAGTTCTTC.

The rearrangement joins TRBV19 to TRBJ2-7; TRBD2 matches at 8 bases. This CDR3 has 13 residues. With 5 bases clipped from V and 9 bases from J, the junction kept 9 bases outside the gene matches. CDR1 and CDR2 (germline): LNHDA, SQIVND (reference sequence). The CDR3 protein is CASSPERRGAQYF. The DNA of the CDR3 is TGTGCCAGTAGTCCTGAAAGGCGGGGGGCGCAGTACTTC. The entire variable domain, with the rest obtained from reference TRBV19 and TRBJ2-7, is as follows: DGGITQSPKYLFRKEGQNVTLSCEQNLNHDAMYWYRQDPGQGLRLIYYSQIVNDFQKGDIAEGYSVSREKKESFPLTVTSAQKNPTAFYLCASSPERRGAQYFGPGTRLTVT.

CDR3 region: CASSPPGLGNLAKNIQYF. The CDR3 DNA is TGTGCCAGCAGTCCCCCGGGACTAGGGAATCTAGCCAAAAACATTCAGTACTTC. This chain connects TRBV28 to TRBJ2-4, with 8 positions matching TRBD2. Germline assignment: CDR1 MDHEN and CDR2 SYDVKM. There are 18 residues in the CDR3. J lost 0 bases, V lost 5 bases, and 12 bases had no gene match.

The rearrangement links TRBV25-1 to TRBJ2-1; 7 bases are a match to TRBD1. Germline V gene lookup returns CDR1 MGHDK and CDR2 SYGVNS. The V segment lost 4 bases and the J segment 0 bases; nucleotides outside the gene matches: 6. This CDR3 region has 16 residues. In DNA form, the CDR3 reads TGTGCCAGCAGTGTCTTAGGGGGCCGCTCCTACAATGAGCAGTTCTTC. Translation: CASSVLGGRSYNEQFF.

This clone has only a few counts. The chain joins TRBV4-1 to TRBJ2-7; 16 positions match TRBD2. The length of the CDR3 is 18 residues. In germline, CDR1 is MGHRA, CDR2 YSYEKL. The J segment lost 2 bases and the V segment lost 4 bases, leaving 8 bases of the junction unmatched. The DNA of the CDR3 is TGCGCCAGCAGCCCTCCGGGACTAGCGGGAGGGGAGGCCTACGAGCAGTACTTC. Translating it yields CASSPPGLAGGEAYEQYF.

This clone was detected only once. V gene TRBV27 combines with J gene TRBJ2-1, with 16 bases lining up with TRBD2. This CDR3 spans 18 amino acids. Germline loops: CDR1 MNHEY, CDR2 SMNVEV (reference sequence). J lost 7 bases, V lost 4 bases, and 10 bases had no gene match. The CDR3: CASSSPGTSGRVGNEQFF. CDR3 nucleotide sequence: TGTGCCAGCAGTTCTCCCGGGACTAGCGGGAGGGTCGGAAATGAGCAGTTCTTC.

The chain has TRBV12-3 or TRBV12-4 and TRBJ1-2; D is unresolved. V was clipped by 6 bases and J by 8 bases, with 13 bases between them. The CDR3 is made up of 12 amino acids. Here the CDR3 DNA reads TGTGCCAGCAGACTTCGTGAGAGGGGCTACACCTTC. This codes for CASRLRERGYTF.

The CDR3 spells CASSFPRGNNSPLHF. The CDR3 DNA reads TGTGCCAGCAGCTTTCCACGGGGGAATAATTCACCCCTCCACTTT. V gene TRBV7-8 combines with J gene TRBJ1-6, with D perhaps TRBD1 (5 bases). Germline CDR1 is SGHVS and CDR2 is FQNEAQ. The CDR3 is made up of 15 amino acids. Trimming shortened V by 3 bases and J by 5 bases, and 11 bases separated the two germline ends.

This sequence joins TRBV10-3 and TRBJ2-7; the match to TRBD2 covers 7 bases. This CDR3 spans 14 amino acids. The germline V gene encodes CDR1 ENHRY and CDR2 SYGVKD. V was clipped by 2 bases and J by 6 bases; unmatched bases: 7. The chain's CDR3 is CAISEMVLASEQYF. The DNA for the CDR3 is TGTGCCATCAGTGAGATGGTACTAGCGAGCGAGCAGTACTTC.

The V call is TRBV7-8, the J call TRBJ2-7, with TRBD2 matching 11 bases. This CDR3 has 15 residues. Germline CDR1 reads SGHVS; CDR2 reads FQNEAQ. Trimming at V came to 0 bases and at J to 9 bases, leaving 7 bases not matched to a gene. The CDR3, as DNA: TGTGCCAGCAGCTTAGCGCGTAGCGGGAGGGCCGGGCAGTACTTC. Protein: CASSLARSGRAGQYF.

The chain carries TRBV7-9 and TRBJ2-3, with 8 bases fitting TRBD1. J gave up 6 bases and V 1 base, and 3 bases lay outside the gene matches. Germline V gene data show CDR1 as SEHNR and CDR2 as FQNEAQ (reference sequence). There are 14 residues in the CDR3. CDR3 nucleotides: TGTGCCAGCAGCTTAGGGACAGGGTTGGATACGCAGTATTTT. It specifies CASSLGTGLDTQYF. Full variable domain (missing parts from reference TRBV7-9 and TRBJ2-3): DTGVSQNPRHKITKRGQNVTFRCDPISEHNRLYWYRQTLGQGPEFLTYFQNEAQLEKSRLLSDRFSAERPKGSFSTLEIQRTEQGDSAMYLCASSLGTGLDTQYFGPGTRLTVL.

The chain uses TRBV2 and TRBJ2-2; TRBD2 agrees at 8 bases. V trimming: 9 bases; J trimming: 5 bases; junction bases outside the gene matches: 8. This CDR3 contains 14 residues. Germline-derived CDR1 and CDR2 are SNHLY and FYNNEI. CDR3 bases: TGTGCCAGTGTACCGGGACTAGGTACCGGGGAGCTGTTTTTT. Translated: CASVPGLGTGELFF.